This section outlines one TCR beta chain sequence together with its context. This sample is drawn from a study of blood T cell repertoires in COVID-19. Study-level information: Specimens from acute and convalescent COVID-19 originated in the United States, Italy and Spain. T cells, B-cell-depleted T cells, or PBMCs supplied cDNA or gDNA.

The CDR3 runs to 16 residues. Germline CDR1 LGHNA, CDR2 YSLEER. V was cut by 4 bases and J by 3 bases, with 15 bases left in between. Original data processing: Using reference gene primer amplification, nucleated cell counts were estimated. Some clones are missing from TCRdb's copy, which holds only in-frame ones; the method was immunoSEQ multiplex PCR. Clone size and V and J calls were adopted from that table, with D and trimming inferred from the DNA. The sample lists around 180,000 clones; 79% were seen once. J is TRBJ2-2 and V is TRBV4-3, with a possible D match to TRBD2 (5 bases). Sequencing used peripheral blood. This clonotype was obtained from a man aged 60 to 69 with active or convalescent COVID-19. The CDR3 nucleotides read TGCGCCAGCAGCCTAGTAGGGAGCGGCGACACCGGGGAGCTGTTTTTT. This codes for CASSLVGSGDTGELFF.